These 20 T cell receptor beta chains share one sample of origin, sequenced in a study of cytomegalovirus exposure and HLA in healthy donors. It was with 60 Vbeta and 13 Jbeta primers that the PCR ran. TCRdb's copy holds only in-frame clones and misses some; the assay was immunoSEQ multiplex PCR. The repertoire holds tens of thousands of clones, with about 79% as singletons. The material sequenced was PBMCs. These receptors all come from a man between 45 and 60 years old in good health and CMV-seronegative.

DNA of the CDR3: TGTGCCAGCAGTTACCCCCCCGCAGATACGCAGTATTTT. Amino acids: CASSYPPADTQYF. The J gene is TRBJ2-3, the V gene TRBV6-5; D unresolved. The V and J ends lost 2 bases and 4 bases respectively, with 7 bases between them. Germline lookup yields CDR1 MNHEY and CDR2 SVGAGI. CDR3 length: 13 residues.

CDR3 amino acids: CASSTASGSGETQYF. The CDR3, as DNA: TGTGCCAGCAGCACTGCTAGCGGGAGCGGGGAGACCCAGTACTTC. The gene calls are TRBV7-2 and TRBJ2-5, with TRBD2 matching over 10 bases. V was pared by 5 bases and J by 5 bases, with 8 bases of the junction left unmatched. The CDR3 is made up of 15 amino acids. The germline CDR1 and CDR2 sequences are SGHTA and FQGNSA.

This sequence joins TRBV6-5 and TRBJ1-2; 7 bases are shared with TRBD1. The CDR3 sequence is 15 residues long. V was pared by 4 bases and J by 3 bases, with 8 bases of the junction left unmatched. Germline V gene data show CDR1 as MNHEY and CDR2 as SVGAGI. In DNA form, the CDR3 reads TGTGCCAGCAGTTTGAGGCGGACAGGCGACTATGGCTACACCTTC. Encoded protein: CASSLRRTGDYGYTF.

Only a few counts were recorded for this clone. The genes are TRBV5-4 and TRBJ1-2; tentatively, D is TRBD1 (5 bases). V was cut by 7 bases and J by 1 base, with 11 bases left in between. The germline gives CDR1 SGHNT, CDR2 YYREEE (reference sequence). The CDR3 has 13 residues. The CDR3 reads CASRDRNNYGYTF. CDR3 in DNA: TGTGCCAGCCGTGACAGAAATAACTATGGCTACACCTTC. Filled out from reference TRBV5-4 and TRBJ1-2, the complete variable domain reads ETGVTQSPTHLIKTRGQQVTLRCSSQSGHNTVSWYQQALGQGPQFIFQYYREEENGRGNFPPRFSGLQFPNYSSELNVNALELDDSALYLCASRDRNNYGYTFGSGTRLTVV.

This clone has only a few counts. The chain uses TRBV2 and TRBJ1-1, with D possibly TRBD1 on 6 matching bases. Germline CDR1 and CDR2: SNHLY and FYNNEI. V was trimmed by 10 bases and J by 1 base, leaving 13 bases between them. The CDR3 runs to 13 residues. DNA for the CDR3: TGTGCCACCAATCAGGGGAAGAACACTGAAGCTTTCTTT. This translates into CATNQGKNTEAFF.

V is TRBV5-1 and J is TRBJ1-1, with 9 nucleotides matching TRBD1. J gave up 1 base and V 0 bases, and 4 bases lay outside the gene matches. Germline CDR1 and CDR2: SGHRS and YFSETQ. The CDR3 spans 16 residues. CDR3 sequence: CASSLEGQGSNTEAFF. CDR3 bases: TGCGCCAGCAGCTTGGAAGGACAGGGGTCGAACACTGAAGCTTTCTTT.

J is TRBJ1-5 and V is TRBV28; TRBD1 is a possible D gene (6 bases). CDR1 is MDHEN, CDR2 SYDVKM, per germline. The V end lost 3 bases, the J end lost 6 bases, and 9 bases lay between the germline ends. The CDR3 loop spans 13 amino acids. The CDR3 DNA sequence: TGTGCCAGCAGTTTTAGGGGGATTCAGCCCCAGCATTTT. Protein sequence: CASSFRGIQPQHF.

The chain uses TRBV7-3 and TRBJ2-1, with 9 positions matching TRBD2. There are 15 residues in the CDR3. Germline lookup yields CDR1 SGHTA and CDR2 FQGTGA. V dropped 5 bases and J dropped 2; count of bases not matched to a gene: 4. The CDR3 region is CASSPGLAPYNEQFF. CDR3 sequence (DNA): TGTGCCAGCAGCCCGGGACTAGCCCCCTACAATGAGCAGTTCTTC.

This chain joins TRBV19 and TRBJ1-2; D is uncertain. The V gene's germline CDR1 is LNHDA and CDR2 SQIVND (reference sequence). The length of the CDR3 is 12 residues. Deletions cut 5 bases from V and 6 bases from J, with 10 bases between. The CDR3: CASSPDFHGYTF. The CDR3 DNA reads as TGTGCCAGTAGTCCCGACTTCCATGGCTACACCTTC.

The chain has TRBV6-5 and TRBJ1-1; D remains unclear. The CDR3 runs 14 residues. The germline V and J ends were trimmed by 7 bases and 4 bases, with 16 bases remaining between them. CDR1 and CDR2 from the germline V gene are MNHEY and SVGAGI. CDR3 protein: CASTRGRVSTEAFF. As DNA, the CDR3 is TGTGCCAGCACCAGAGGGAGGGTGAGCACTGAAGCTTTCTTT.

The gene calls are TRBV18 and TRBJ2-5, with 7 bases that match TRBD1. V lost 4 bases to trimming and J lost 1 base; unmatched junction nucleotides: 3. Germline CDR1 KGHSH, CDR2 LQKENI. CDR3 length: 14 amino acids. CDR3 loop: CASSLEGAQETQYF. CDR3 nucleotide sequence: TGTGCCAGCTCACTCGAGGGGGCCCAAGAGACCCAGTACTTC.

The chain couples TRBV20-1 to TRBJ1-2; possible D gene TRBD1, 5 bases. The V gene's germline CDR1 is DFQATT and CDR2 SNEGSKA (reference sequence). The CDR3 runs to 11 residues. Trimming cost V 5 bases and J 7 bases, with 11 bases left between them. The CDR3: CSAPRGIGYTF. CDR3 sequence (DNA): TGCAGTGCTCCCCGGGGGATTGGCTACACCTTC.

V is TRBV6-1 and J is TRBJ1-5; 10 bases fit TRBD1. The CDR3 contains 14 residues. J was trimmed by 6 bases and V by 5 bases; bases with no gene match: 4. Germline V gives CDR1 MNHNS, CDR2 SASEGT. The CDR3 nucleotides read TGTGCCAGCAGTCGACAGGGGGCAAGTCAGCCCCAGCATTTT. The encoded protein is CASSRQGASQPQHF.

In its sample, this clone was seen a few times. This chain joins TRBV6-5 and TRBJ1-3, with a possible D match to TRBD1 (5 bases). Germline assignment: CDR1 MNHEY and CDR2 SVGAGI. The CDR3 length is 13 residues. With 2 bases removed from V and 11 bases from J, the gap between germline ends came to 13 bases. The CDR3 region has the DNA TGTGCCAGCAGTTACCTCAACAGGAGCGCCATATATTTT. Translated: CASSYLNRSAIYF.

The chain couples TRBV5-1 to TRBJ2-3; 15 positions match TRBD2. Looked up from germline, CDR1 is SGHRS and CDR2 is YFSETQ. The CDR3 loop spans 16 amino acids. Trimming cost V 3 bases and J 6 bases; bases outside gene matches: 5. The CDR3 sequence: CASSSGLAGGGDTQYF. Here the CDR3 DNA reads TGCGCCAGCAGCTCGGGACTAGCGGGAGGTGGTGATACGCAGTATTTT.

The chain uses TRBV7-6 and TRBJ2-5; 11 nucleotides agree with TRBD2. The CDR3 is 16 residues long. Trimming cost V 3 bases and J 9 bases; bases outside gene matches: 12. In germline, CDR1 is SGHVS, CDR2 FNYEAQ. CDR3 in DNA: TGTGCCAGCAGCTTGGGGCTAGCGGGAGGTGGTGTGGCCCAGTACTTC. Translating it yields CASSLGLAGGGVAQYF.

The gene calls are TRBV27 and TRBJ2-1; D perhaps matches TRBD2 (6 bases). V lost 7 bases and J lost 1, with 14 bases in between. The CDR3 runs to 15 residues. CDR1 is MNHEY and CDR2 is SMNVEV in the germline V gene (reference sequence). The CDR3 region is CASNLFGGSYNEQFF. The DNA for the CDR3 is TGTGCCAGCAATCTCTTCGGGGGTTCCTACAATGAGCAGTTCTTC.

This clone showed up just once. The chain is built from TRBV29-1 and TRBJ1-1; 9 bases map to TRBD1. The CDR3 runs 13 residues. V lost 7 bases and J lost 6; bases outside the gene matches: 9. CDR1 is SQVTM and CDR2 is ANQGSEA in the germline V gene. The CDR3, as DNA: TGCAGCGGAAACAGGGGGCGGTGGGCTGAAGCTTTCTTT. Its protein product is CSGNRGRWAEAFF.

This chain's CDR3 is CASSLTPANTGELFF. DNA of the CDR3: TGTGCCAGCAGCTTAACGCCAGCGAACACCGGGGAGCTGTTTTTT. V gene TRBV7-3 combines with J gene TRBJ2-2; D remains unclear. Trimming took 0 bases from V and 0 from J, leaving 5 bases between them. Germline V gene data show CDR1 as SGHTA and CDR2 as FQGTGA. The CDR3 loop spans 15 amino acids.

The chain combines TRBV6-6 with TRBJ1-5; D unresolved. This CDR3 spans 16 amino acids. The V end lost 6 bases, the J end lost 0 bases, and 15 bases lay between the germline ends. Germline V lookup: CDR1 MNHNY, CDR2 SVGAGI (reference sequence). CDR3 nucleotide sequence: TGTGCCAGCAGCGGGAGAGGCCTAAATAGCAATCAGCCCCAGCATTTT. It is translated as CASSGRGLNSNQPQHF.